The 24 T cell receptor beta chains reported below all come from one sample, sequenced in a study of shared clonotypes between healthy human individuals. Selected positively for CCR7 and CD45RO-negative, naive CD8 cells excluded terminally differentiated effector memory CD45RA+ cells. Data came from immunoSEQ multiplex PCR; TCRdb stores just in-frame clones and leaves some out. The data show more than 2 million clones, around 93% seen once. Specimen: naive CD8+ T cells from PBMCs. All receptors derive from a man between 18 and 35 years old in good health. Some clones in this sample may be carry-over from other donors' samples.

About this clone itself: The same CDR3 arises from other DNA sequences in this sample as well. Here the CDR3 reads CASSPGGQTQYF. The CDR3 DNA reads as TGTGCCAGCAGTCCGGGTGGGCAGACCCAGTACTTC. The V and J genes are TRBV27 and TRBJ2-5; D is ambiguous. Germline CDR1 and CDR2: MNHEY and SMNVEV (reference sequence). The ends were cut back, 5 bases at V and 6 bases at J, with 10 bases in the middle. This CDR3 has 12 amino acids.

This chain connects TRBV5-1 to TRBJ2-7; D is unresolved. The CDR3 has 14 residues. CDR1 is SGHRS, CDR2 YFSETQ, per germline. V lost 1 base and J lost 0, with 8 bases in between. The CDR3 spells CASSLWGSSYEQYF. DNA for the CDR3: TGCGCCAGCAGCTTGTGGGGAAGCTCCTACGAGCAGTACTTC.

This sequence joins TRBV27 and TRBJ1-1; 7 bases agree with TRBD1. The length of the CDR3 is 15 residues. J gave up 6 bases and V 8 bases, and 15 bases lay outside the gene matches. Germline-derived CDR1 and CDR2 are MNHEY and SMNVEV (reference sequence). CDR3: CASSYYQGVSAEAFF. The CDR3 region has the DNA TGTGCCAGCTCCTACTATCAGGGGGTCAGCGCTGAAGCTTTCTTT.

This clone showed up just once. CDR3 protein: CASSQGQGEGHGYTF. The CDR3 DNA reads as TGTGCCAGCAGCCAGGGACAGGGAGAAGGGCATGGCTACACCTTC. The chain carries TRBV5-4 and TRBJ1-2, with 9 bases identical to TRBD1. The CDR3 has 15 amino acids. V shed 4 bases and J 6 bases; nucleotides not matched to a gene: 10. Germline-derived CDR1 and CDR2 are SGHNT and YYREEE (reference sequence).

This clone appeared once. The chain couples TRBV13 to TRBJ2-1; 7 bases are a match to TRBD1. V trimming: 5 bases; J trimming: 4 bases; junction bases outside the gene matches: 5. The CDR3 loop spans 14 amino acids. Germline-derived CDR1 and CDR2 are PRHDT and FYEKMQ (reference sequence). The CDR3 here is CASSPRTGYNEQFF. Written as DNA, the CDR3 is TGTGCCAGCAGCCCAAGGACAGGTTACAATGAGCAGTTCTTC.

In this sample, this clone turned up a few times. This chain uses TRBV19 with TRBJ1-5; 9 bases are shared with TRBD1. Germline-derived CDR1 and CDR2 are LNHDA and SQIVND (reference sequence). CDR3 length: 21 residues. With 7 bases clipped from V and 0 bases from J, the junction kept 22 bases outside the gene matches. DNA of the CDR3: TGTGCCAGTACCCCGCTGTGGAGACGCGGGACAGGGAGTTATAGCAATCAGCCCCAGCATTTT. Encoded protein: CASTPLWRRGTGSYSNQPQHF.

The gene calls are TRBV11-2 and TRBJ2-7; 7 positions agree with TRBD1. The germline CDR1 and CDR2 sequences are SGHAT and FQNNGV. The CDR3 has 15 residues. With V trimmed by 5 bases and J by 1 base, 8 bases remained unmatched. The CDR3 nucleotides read TGTGCCAGCAGCCCCCGACAGGGTGGTTCCTACGAGCAGTACTTC. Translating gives CASSPRQGGSYEQYF.

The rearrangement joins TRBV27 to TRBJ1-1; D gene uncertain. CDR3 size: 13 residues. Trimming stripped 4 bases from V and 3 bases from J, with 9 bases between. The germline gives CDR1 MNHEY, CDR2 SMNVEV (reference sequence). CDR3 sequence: CASSYTSYTEAFF. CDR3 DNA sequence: TGTGCCAGCAGTTACACGAGCTACACTGAAGCTTTCTTT.

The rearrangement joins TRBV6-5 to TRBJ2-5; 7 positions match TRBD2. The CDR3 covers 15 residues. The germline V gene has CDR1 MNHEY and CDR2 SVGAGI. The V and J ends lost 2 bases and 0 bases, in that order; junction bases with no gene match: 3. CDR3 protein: CASSYLAENQETQYF. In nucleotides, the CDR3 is TGTGCCAGCAGTTACCTAGCGGAGAACCAAGAGACCCAGTACTTC.

The CDR3, as DNA: TGTGCCAGCAGCTTATTTGAACCGGGACTAGCGGTCTACGAGCAGTACTTC. Its protein product is CASSLFEPGLAVYEQYF. The gene calls are TRBV7-6 and TRBJ2-7; 11 nucleotides line up with TRBD2. The germline gives CDR1 SGHVS, CDR2 FNYEAQ. This CDR3 has 17 residues. With 2 bases clipped from V and 3 bases from J, the junction kept 9 bases outside the gene matches.

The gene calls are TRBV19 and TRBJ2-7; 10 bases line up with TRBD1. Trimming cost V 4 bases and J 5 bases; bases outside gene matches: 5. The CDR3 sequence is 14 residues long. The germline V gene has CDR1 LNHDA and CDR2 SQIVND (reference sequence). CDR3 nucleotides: TGTGCCAGTAGTAGAGACAGGGGGCGGCACGAGCAGTACTTC. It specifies CASSRDRGRHEQYF.

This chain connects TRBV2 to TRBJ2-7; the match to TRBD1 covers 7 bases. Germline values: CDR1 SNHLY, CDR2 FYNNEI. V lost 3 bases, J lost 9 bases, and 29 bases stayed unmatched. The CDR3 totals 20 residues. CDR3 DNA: TGTGCCAGCAGTGACTCCCCGGGCGGGCAGGGGGTAAATTCTAACACAGGGCAGTACTTC. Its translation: CASSDSPGGQGVNSNTGQYF.

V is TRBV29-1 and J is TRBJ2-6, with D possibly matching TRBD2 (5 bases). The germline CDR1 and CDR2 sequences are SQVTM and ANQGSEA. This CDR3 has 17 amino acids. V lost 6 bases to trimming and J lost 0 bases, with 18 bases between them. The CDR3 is CSVPRLAPSSGANVLTF. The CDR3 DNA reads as TGCAGCGTCCCCAGGCTAGCTCCGAGCTCTGGGGCCAACGTCCTGACTTTC.

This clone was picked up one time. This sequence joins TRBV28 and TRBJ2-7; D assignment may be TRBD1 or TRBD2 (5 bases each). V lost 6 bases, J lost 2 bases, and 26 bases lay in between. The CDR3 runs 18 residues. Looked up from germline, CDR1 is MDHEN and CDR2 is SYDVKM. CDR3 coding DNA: TGTGCCAGCAGGACCCGACAAACCGGGACGGAGGCCACCTACGAGCAGTACTTC. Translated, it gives CASRTRQTGTEATYEQYF.

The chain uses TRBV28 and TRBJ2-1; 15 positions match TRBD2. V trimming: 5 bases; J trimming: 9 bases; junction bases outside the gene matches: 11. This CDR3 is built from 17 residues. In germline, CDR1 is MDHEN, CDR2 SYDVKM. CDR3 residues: CASSTWTSGRGMGEQFF. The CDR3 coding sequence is TGTGCCAGCAGTACCTGGACTAGCGGGAGGGGGATGGGTGAGCAGTTCTTC.

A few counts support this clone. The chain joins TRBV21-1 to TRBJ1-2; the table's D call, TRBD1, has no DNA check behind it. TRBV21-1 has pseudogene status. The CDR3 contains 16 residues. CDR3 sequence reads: CASSHKGQAKCYGYTF. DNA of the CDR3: TGTGCCAGCAGCCACAAAGGACAGGCAAAATGTTATGGCTACACCTTC.

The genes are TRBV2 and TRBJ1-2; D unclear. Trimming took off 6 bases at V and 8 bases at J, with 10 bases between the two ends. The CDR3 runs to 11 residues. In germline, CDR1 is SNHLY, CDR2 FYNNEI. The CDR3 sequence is CASRTYLGYTF. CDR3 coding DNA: TGTGCCAGCAGGACCTATCTGGGCTACACCTTC.

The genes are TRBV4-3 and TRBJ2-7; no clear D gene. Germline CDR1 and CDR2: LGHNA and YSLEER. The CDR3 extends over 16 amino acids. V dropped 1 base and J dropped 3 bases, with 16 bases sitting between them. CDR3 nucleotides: TGCGCCAGCAGCCAAGTGTACGGGCCAACCGACTACGAGCAGTACTTC. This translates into CASSQVYGPTDYEQYF.

CDR3 in DNA: TGTGCCATCAGTGAGGTTCAGCATGAAGCTTTCTTT. Translated: CAISEVQHEAFF. The chain carries TRBV10-3 and TRBJ1-1; no reliable D call. Germline V gives CDR1 ENHRY, CDR2 SYGVKD. The CDR3 spans 12 residues. V lost 2 bases and J lost 7, with 8 bases in between.

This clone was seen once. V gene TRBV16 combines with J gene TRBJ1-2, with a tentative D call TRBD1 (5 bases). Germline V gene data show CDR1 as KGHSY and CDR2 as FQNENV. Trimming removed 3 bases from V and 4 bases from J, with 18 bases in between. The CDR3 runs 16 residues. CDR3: CASSQPGGTWGYGYTF. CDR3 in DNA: TGTGCCAGCAGCCAGCCCGGCGGGACCTGGGGCTATGGCTACACCTTC.

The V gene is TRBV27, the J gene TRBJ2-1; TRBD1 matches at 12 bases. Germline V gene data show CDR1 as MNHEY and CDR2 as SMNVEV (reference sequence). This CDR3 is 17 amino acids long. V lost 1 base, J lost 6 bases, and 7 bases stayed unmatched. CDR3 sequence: CASSLYFWDRGLNEQFF. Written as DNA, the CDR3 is TGTGCCAGCAGTTTATACTTTTGGGACAGGGGGCTCAATGAGCAGTTCTTC.

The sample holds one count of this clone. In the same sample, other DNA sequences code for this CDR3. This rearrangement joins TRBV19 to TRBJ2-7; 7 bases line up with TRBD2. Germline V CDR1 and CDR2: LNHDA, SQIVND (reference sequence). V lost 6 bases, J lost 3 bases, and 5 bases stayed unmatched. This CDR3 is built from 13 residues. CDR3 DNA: TGTGCCAGTAGCCCGGGGGGATTCTACGAGCAGTACTTC. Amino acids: CASSPGGFYEQYF.

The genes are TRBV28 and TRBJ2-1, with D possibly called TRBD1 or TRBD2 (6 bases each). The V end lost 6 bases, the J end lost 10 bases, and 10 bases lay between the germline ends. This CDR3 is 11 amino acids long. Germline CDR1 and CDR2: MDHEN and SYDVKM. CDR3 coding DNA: TGTGCCAGCAGCGGGGGCGGAGAGCAGTTCTTC. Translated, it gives CASSGGGEQFF.

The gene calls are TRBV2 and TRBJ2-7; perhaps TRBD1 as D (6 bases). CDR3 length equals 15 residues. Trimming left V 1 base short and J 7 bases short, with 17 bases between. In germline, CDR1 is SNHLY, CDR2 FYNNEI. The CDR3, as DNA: TGTGCCAGCAGTGAAGGTACAGGGCCGTGGGGAGAGCAGTACTTC. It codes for CASSEGTGPWGEQYF.